The rows below give T cell receptor beta chains drawn from one sample of a study of post-analysis software for immune sequencing data. TCRdb analysed the PCR reads with MiXCR anew, one entry per CDR3 protein. The sample consists of about 400,000 distinct CDR3 sequences, less than 40% of them appearing once. Sequenced sample: blood. These receptors all stem from a girl aged 10-17 years with multiple sclerosis. The CDR3 runs from the conserved cysteine through the conserved F or W. Each record gives: J gene, V gene, D gene, clone size, CDR3 protein, CDR3 DNA. A D gene is named only where the DNA matches it firmly. Size tells how often a clone was seen (once, few, many) or the class of an expanded clone, and some rows leave it out.

TRBJ2-3	TRBV27	NA	NA	CASSLSPADTQYF	TGTGCCAGCAGTTTATCCCCCGCAGATACGCAGTATTTT
TRBJ2-7	TRBV29-1	TRBD2	once	CSAQTSDTHEQYF	TGCAGCGCGCAGACTAGCGACACCCACGAGCAGTACTTC
TRBJ2-7	TRBV13	NA	few	CASSTGISYEQYF	TGTGCCAGCAGCACAGGTATCTCCTACGAGCAGTACTTC
TRBJ2-1	TRBV29-1	NA	many	CSVENRNEQFF	TGCAGCGTTGAAAACAGGAATGAGCAGTTCTTC
TRBJ2-3	TRBV11-2	NA	NA	CASSSAGTLDTQYF	TGTGCCAGCAGCTCCGCGGGGACATTGGATACGCAGTATTTT
TRBJ1-1	TRBV20-1	NA	NA	CSAPRAGIEGEAFF	TGCAGTGCTCCACGGGCAGGGATTGAAGGTGAAGCTTTCTTT
TRBJ2-7	TRBV5-1	NA	NA	CTSSLEVGTFNEQYF	TGCACCAGCAGCTTGGAGGTTGGGACCTTCAACGAGCAGTACTTC
TRBJ2-7	TRBV27	NA	NA	CASLCRNEQYF	TGTGCCAGCCTTTGCCGTAACGAGCAGTACTTC
TRBJ2-3	TRBV5-1	NA	NA	CASSLGDAGSTDTQYF	TGCGCCAGCAGCTTGGGAGACGCGGGGTCCACAGATACGCAGTATTTT
TRBJ2-4	TRBV7-9	NA	NA	CASSPGTGSNIQYF	TGTGCCAGCAGCCCGGGCACAGGGAGTAACATTCAGTACTTC
TRBJ1-6	TRBV7-9	TRBD1	few	CASSLGQDYNSPLHF	TGTGCCAGCAGCCTCGGACAGGATTATAATTCACCCCTCCACTTT
TRBJ1-1	TRBV12-3/TRBV12-4	NA	NA	CASSPYRETEAFF	TGTGCCAGCAGCCCATACAGGGAGACTGAAGCTTTCTTT
TRBJ2-7	TRBV15	TRBD1	NA	CATSSRTGGAYEQYF	TGTGCCACCAGCTCTCGGACAGGGGGAGCCTACGAGCAGTACTTC
TRBJ2-1	TRBV10-2	NA	NA	CASLRDPSSYNEQFF	TGCGCCAGTCTCCGGGACCCGAGCTCCTACAATGAGCAGTTCTTC
TRBJ1-6	TRBV20-1	NA	few	CSARGMDSPLHF	TGCAGTGCTAGGGGGATGGATTCACCCCTCCACTTT
TRBJ2-1	TRBV24-1	TRBD1	few	CATSDSGQGRDEQFF	TGTGCCACCAGTGATTCGGGACAGGGCCGCGATGAGCAGTTCTTC
TRBJ2-5	TRBV6-2/TRBV6-3	TRBD2	NA	CASRMTSGFGETQYF	TGTGCCAGCAGAATGACTAGCGGGTTCGGAGAGACCCAGTACTTC
TRBJ2-5	TRBV7-2	NA	few	CASSRGYQETQYF	TGTGCCAGCAGCCGAGGTTACCAAGAGACCCAGTACTTC
TRBJ2-1	TRBV7-9	NA	few	CASSLERDFNNEQFF	TGTGCCAGCAGCTTAGAAAGGGATTTTAACAATGAGCAGTTCTTC
TRBJ2-3	TRBV20-1	NA	few	CSARVLRDPRAPQYF	TGCAGTGCTAGAGTTCTCCGGGACCCCCGGGCGCCGCAGTATTTT
TRBJ1-4	TRBV4-3	TRBD1	NA	CASSQDLPRDSYEKLFF	TGCGCCAGCAGCCAAGACCTACCCCGGGACAGCTACGAAAAACTGTTTTTT
TRBJ1-6	TRBV15	TRBD1	few	CATADRVNSPLHF	TGTGCCACCGCCGACAGGGTGAATTCACCCCTCCACTTT
TRBJ2-7	TRBV4-2	NA	NA	CASSQTLSRAYYEQYF	TGTGCCAGCAGCCAGACGTTATCGAGGGCCTACTACGAGCAGTACTTC
TRBJ2-1	TRBV29-1	NA	few	CSAGADNEQFF	TGCAGCGCTGGAGCGGACAATGAGCAGTTCTTC